These 21 T cell receptor beta chains were all obtained from the same sample, sequenced in a study of beta chain features in type 1 diabetes. General study findings and limits: Among all four CD4+ subsets, Type 1 diabetes patients had TCRB CDR3s that were moderately but significantly shorter.

No antigen is known for these receptors. The authors reverse transcribed all of the isolated RNA, so sequencing captured expressed TCRB transcripts. Assay used: immunoSEQ multiplex PCR; TCRdb lists only in-frame clones, some missing. This repertoire shows a few hundred thousand clones, about a sixth found once; its top ten account for 0.065% to 0.1%. The specimen sequenced was naive CD4+ T cells from blood. The receptor source for this set is a man aged 25 to 40 with type 1 diabetes.

Only a few counts were recorded for this clone. The J gene is TRBJ1-1, the V gene TRBV30; D is uncertain. Germline loops: CDR1 GTSNPN, CDR2 SVGIG (reference sequence). The V and J ends lost 2 bases and 0 bases respectively, with 7 bases between them. The CDR3 is 13 residues long. CDR3 sequence reads: CAWSPLLNTEAFF. In DNA form, the CDR3 reads TGTGCCTGGAGTCCCCTCCTGAACACTGAAGCTTTCTTT.

V gene TRBV6-5 combines with J gene TRBJ2-4; D gene uncertain. The CDR3 is 12 amino acids. Germline values: CDR1 MNHEY, CDR2 SVGAGI. Trimming pared 8 bases from V and 7 bases from J, leaving 12 bases between. The CDR3 nucleotides are TGTGCCAGCGGTGAACTTCCTAACATTCAGTACTTC. It codes for CASGELPNIQYF.

The rearrangement joins TRBV29-1 to TRBJ1-5; 7 bases are shared with TRBD1. The CDR3 covers 13 residues. The V and J ends lost 4 bases and 7 bases, in that order; junction bases with no gene match: 7. Germline CDR1 is SQVTM and CDR2 is ANQGSEA. The CDR3: CSVVTGAGQPQHF. CDR3 bases: TGCAGCGTTGTCACAGGGGCAGGCCAGCCCCAGCATTTT. The whole variable domain, filled in from reference TRBV29-1 and TRBJ1-5, reads SAVISQKPSRDICQRGTSLTIQCQVDSQVTMMFWYRQQPGQSLTLIATANQGSEATYESGFVIDKFPISRPNLTFSTLTVSNMSPEDSSIYLCSVVTGAGQPQHFGDGTRLSIL.

V usage is TRBV2 and J usage is TRBJ2-1; D is possibly TRBD2 (5 bases). With 1 base removed from V and 10 bases from J, the gap between germline ends came to 11 bases. The CDR3 has 13 amino acids. The V gene's germline CDR1 is SNHLY and CDR2 FYNNEI. CDR3 region: CASSEGIAREQFF. In nucleotides, the CDR3 is TGTGCCAGCAGTGAAGGAATAGCGAGGGAGCAGTTCTTC.

The chain combines TRBV29-1 with TRBJ2-5; D is perhaps TRBD1 (6 bases). Germline CDR1 and CDR2: SQVTM and ANQGSEA. This CDR3 is 13 amino acids long. Trimming shortened V by 7 bases and J by 2 bases, and 14 bases separated the two germline ends. Here the CDR3 reads CSATGSDQETQYF. The CDR3 bases are TGCAGCGCTACAGGGTCAGATCAAGAGACCCAGTACTTC.

This clone appeared a few times. The chain combines TRBV30 with TRBJ2-1, with TRBD1 matching over 7 bases. The CDR3 has 15 amino acids. Trimming cost V 4 bases and J 5 bases; bases outside gene matches: 11. Germline-derived CDR1 and CDR2 are GTSNPN and SVGIG (reference sequence). The CDR3 loop is CAWTKRGQPNNEQFF. CDR3 DNA sequence: TGTGCCTGGACCAAACGGGGACAGCCTAACAATGAGCAGTTCTTC.

The chain recombines TRBV6-6 with TRBJ1-5; the D gene is possibly TRBD1 (6 bases). Per the germline V gene, CDR1 is MNHNY and CDR2 is SVGAGI (reference sequence). V dropped 0 bases and J dropped 2 bases, with 11 bases sitting between them. This CDR3 is built from 16 residues. CDR3 coding DNA: TGTGCCAGCAGTTACTCGAGGGGGGCTGGCAATCAGCCCCAGCATTTT. This sequence encodes CASSYSRGAGNQPQHF.

The CDR3 DNA follows: TGTGCCAGCAGCCCCCGGGGGTTTCTAGCGGGAGTGTTGAATGAGCAGTTCTTC. The encoded protein is CASSPRGFLAGVLNEQFF. The chain uses TRBV7-9 and TRBJ2-1; TRBD2 agrees at 10 bases. Trimming cost V 5 bases and J 7 bases; bases outside gene matches: 17. The CDR3 totals 18 residues. CDR1 is SEHNR and CDR2 is FQNEAQ in the germline V gene (reference sequence). Supplemented by reference TRBV7-9 and TRBJ2-1, the full variable domain reads DTGVSQNPRHKITKRGQNVTFRCDPISEHNRLYWYRQTLGQGPEFLTYFQNEAQLEKSRLLSDRFSAERPKGSFSTLEIQRTEQGDSAMYLCASSPRGFLAGVLNEQFFGPGTRLTVL.

This clone was observed a few times. The V and J genes are TRBV30 and TRBJ1-1; 8 bases are a match to TRBD1. The CDR3 is 15 residues long. Trimming at V came to 4 bases and at J to 7 bases, leaving 14 bases not matched to a gene. Germline CDR1 reads GTSNPN; CDR2 reads SVGIG (reference sequence). The DNA of the CDR3 is TGTGCCTGGACACGAATCCGGGACAGGCATCTTGAAGCTTTCTTT. Residues: CAWTRIRDRHLEAFF.

This clone was seen a few times. The same CDR3 arises from other DNA sequences in this sample as well. The rearrangement uses TRBV4-3 and TRBJ1-3; D gene ambiguous. Trimming removed 0 bases at V and 0 bases at J, with 6 bases between. This CDR3 region has 15 residues. CDR1 is LGHNA, CDR2 YSLEER, per germline. The CDR3 is CASSQDASSGNTIYF. CDR3 DNA sequence: TGCGCCAGCAGCCAAGATGCCTCCTCTGGAAACACCATATATTTT.

The rearrangement joins TRBV11-2 to TRBJ2-3; D perhaps matches TRBD2 (5 bases). Looked up from germline, CDR1 is SGHAT and CDR2 is FQNNGV. V lost 1 base and J 2 bases, leaving 13 bases between the germline ends. CDR3 length equals 16 residues. The CDR3 region is CASSLGPSRVTDTQYF. The DNA for the CDR3 is TGTGCCAGCAGCTTAGGTCCTAGCCGGGTCACAGATACGCAGTATTTT.

The chain recombines TRBV2 with TRBJ2-3; 11 nucleotides align to TRBD2. V shed 3 bases and J 2 bases; nucleotides not matched to a gene: 4. Germline values: CDR1 SNHLY, CDR2 FYNNEI. This CDR3 has 16 residues. CDR3 loop: CASSETGLADTDTQYF. The CDR3 DNA follows: TGTGCCAGCAGTGAGACGGGACTAGCGGACACAGATACGCAGTATTTT.

V and J are TRBV4-1 and TRBJ1-4; D is perhaps TRBD1 (5 bases). This CDR3 has 14 residues. The germline gives CDR1 MGHRA, CDR2 YSYEKL. V was trimmed by 6 bases and J by 4 bases, leaving 12 bases between them. This CDR3 is CASSLQELNEKLFF. The CDR3 DNA reads as TGCGCCAGCAGTCTACAGGAGCTTAATGAAAAACTGTTTTTT.

This clone was picked up a small number of times. This chain connects TRBV5-1 to TRBJ2-3; the match to TRBD1 covers 8 bases. The CDR3 contains 17 residues. Per the germline V gene, CDR1 is SGHRS and CDR2 is YFSETQ. V was pared by 3 bases and J by 1 base, with 10 bases of the junction left unmatched. Here the CDR3 reads CASSWGNDRGGTDTQYF. CDR3 nucleotide sequence: TGCGCCAGCAGCTGGGGGAATGACAGGGGTGGCACAGATACGCAGTATTTT.

This rearrangement joins TRBV9 to TRBJ2-5; D perhaps matches TRBD1 (6 bases). The CDR3 sequence is 12 residues long. V was trimmed by 3 bases and J by 3 bases, leaving 6 bases between them. CDR1 is SGDLS and CDR2 is YYNGEE in the germline V gene. For the CDR3, the DNA is TGTGCCAGCAGCGCAGGGGAAGAGACCCAGTACTTC. It yields the protein CASSAGEETQYF.

This clone turned up a few times. Additional DNA sequences in this sample encode the identical CDR3. The rearrangement joins TRBV30 to TRBJ1-1, with 7 nucleotides matching TRBD1. Germline-derived CDR1 and CDR2 are GTSNPN and SVGIG (reference sequence). CDR3 length: 13 amino acids. The trim removed 0 bases at V and 4 bases at J, leaving 2 bases unmatched. The CDR3 sequence is CAWSVSGGTEAFF. The CDR3 DNA is TGTGCCTGGAGTGTGTCAGGGGGCACTGAAGCTTTCTTT. Based on the CDR3 plus reference TRBV30 and TRBJ1-1, the full variable domain is SQTIHQWPATLVQPVGSPLSLECTVEGTSNPNLYWYRQAAGRGLQLLFYSVGIGQISSEVPQNLSASRPQDRQFILSSKKLLLSDSGFYLCAWSVSGGTEAFFGQGTRLTVV.

This clone occurred a few times. The chain carries TRBV5-4 and TRBJ2-2; 7 bases are shared with TRBD1. V gave up 4 bases and J gave up 0 bases; unmatched junction bases: 3. CDR3 size: 15 residues. From germline, CDR1 is SGHNT and CDR2 YYREEE (reference sequence). CDR3 residues: CASSRDRANTGELFF. DNA of the CDR3: TGTGCCAGCAGCCGGGACAGAGCGAACACCGGGGAGCTGTTTTTT. Drawing the rest from reference TRBV5-4 and TRBJ2-2, the complete variable domain is ETGVTQSPTHLIKTRGQQVTLRCSSQSGHNTVSWYQQALGQGPQFIFQYYREEENGRGNFPPRFSGLQFPNYSSELNVNALELDDSALYLCASSRDRANTGELFFGEGSRLTVL.

The chain uses TRBV27 and TRBJ2-7; 7 bases are a match to TRBD2. Trimming took 3 bases from V and 3 from J; bases not matched to a gene: 5. This CDR3 is 14 amino acids long. Germline V gene sequence: CDR1 MNHEY, CDR2 SMNVEV (reference sequence). The CDR3 region has the DNA TGTGCCAGCAGTTTGTCTAGCGGACGCTACGAGCAGTACTTC. Translated: CASSLSSGRYEQYF.

This chain links TRBV29-1 with TRBJ1-5, with a possible D match to TRBD1 (6 bases). The CDR3 contains 13 residues. V was cut by 7 bases and J by 3 bases, with 13 bases left in between. Germline loops: CDR1 SQVTM, CDR2 ANQGSEA. The CDR3 nucleotides are TGCAGCGGTCTACAGGGTAACAATCAGCCCCAGCATTTT. This codes for CSGLQGNNQPQHF.

The chain links TRBV5-1 to TRBJ2-5; D gene uncertain. This CDR3 has 13 residues. CDR1 and CDR2 (germline): SGHRS, YFSETQ. The V and J ends lost 0 bases and 3 bases respectively, with 6 bases between them. This CDR3 is CASSLVLEETQYF. CDR3 nucleotides: TGCGCCAGCAGCTTGGTTCTCGAAGAGACCCAGTACTTC.

The J gene is TRBJ2-1, the V gene TRBV9; 7 nucleotides match TRBD1. CDR1 is SGDLS, CDR2 YYNGEE, per germline. With 6 bases clipped from V and 4 bases from J, the junction kept 7 bases outside the gene matches. The CDR3 sequence is 14 residues long. CDR3 sequence reads: CASNRDSGYNEQFF. For the CDR3, the DNA is TGTGCCAGCAACCGGGACAGCGGTTACAATGAGCAGTTCTTC.